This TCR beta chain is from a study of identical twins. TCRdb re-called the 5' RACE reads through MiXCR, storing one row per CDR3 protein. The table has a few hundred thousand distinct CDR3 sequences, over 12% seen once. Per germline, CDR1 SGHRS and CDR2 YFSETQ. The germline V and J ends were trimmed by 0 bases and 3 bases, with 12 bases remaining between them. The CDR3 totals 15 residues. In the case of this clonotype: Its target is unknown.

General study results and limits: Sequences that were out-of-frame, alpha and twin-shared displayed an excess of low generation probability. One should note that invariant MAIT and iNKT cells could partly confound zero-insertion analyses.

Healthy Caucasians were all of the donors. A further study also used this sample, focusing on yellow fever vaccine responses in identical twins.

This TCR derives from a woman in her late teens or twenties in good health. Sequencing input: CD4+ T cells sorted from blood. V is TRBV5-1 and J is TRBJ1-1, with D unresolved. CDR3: CASSLAGGEDTEAFF. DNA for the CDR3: TGCGCCAGCAGCTTGGCCGGTGGGGAGGACACTGAAGCTTTCTTT.